This entry concerns a single T cell receptor (beta chain). Donors comprised healthy HIV-negative adults lacking recent acute infections or vaccinations. This specimen belongs to a study of shared clonotypes between healthy human individuals. Germline assignment: CDR1 SGHRS and CDR2 YFSETQ. V was trimmed by 6 bases and J by 2 bases, leaving 20 bases between them. The CDR3 loop spans 16 amino acids. Assay used: immunoSEQ multiplex PCR; TCRdb lists only in-frame clones, some missing. The sample includes fewer than 650,000 clones, around three quarters of them seen just once. The sequenced sample consisted of PBMCs. The source is a woman in her 40s in good health. Some clones in this sample may be carry-over from other donors' samples. The rearrangement links TRBV5-1 to TRBJ2-5; tentatively, D is TRBD1 or TRBD2 (6 bases each). CDR3 DNA sequence: TGCGCCAGCAAGGGGGGAGCGGGCCCCTTACAAGAGACCCAGTACTTC. Translating it yields CASKGGAGPLQETQYF.